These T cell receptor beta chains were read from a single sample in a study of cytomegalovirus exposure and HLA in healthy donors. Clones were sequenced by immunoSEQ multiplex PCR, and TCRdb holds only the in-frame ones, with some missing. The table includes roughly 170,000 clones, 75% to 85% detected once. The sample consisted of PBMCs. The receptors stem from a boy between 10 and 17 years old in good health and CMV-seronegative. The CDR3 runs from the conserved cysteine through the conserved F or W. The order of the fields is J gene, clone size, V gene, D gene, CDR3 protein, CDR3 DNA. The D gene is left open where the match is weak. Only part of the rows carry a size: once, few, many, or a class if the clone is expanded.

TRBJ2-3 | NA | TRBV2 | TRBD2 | CASSGTSARTDTQYF | TGTGCCAGCAGTGGGACTAGCGCCCGCACAGATACGCAGTATTTT
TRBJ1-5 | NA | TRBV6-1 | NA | CASSDRAGNQPQHF | TGTGCCAGCAGTGATAGGGCAGGGAATCAGCCCCAGCATTTT
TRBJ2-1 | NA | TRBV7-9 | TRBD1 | CASSLDPGQGDNEQFF | TGTGCCAGCAGCTTAGACCCGGGACAGGGGGACAATGAGCAGTTCTTC
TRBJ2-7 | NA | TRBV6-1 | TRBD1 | CASGRTGGAGYEQYF | TGTGCCAGCGGAAGGACAGGGGGCGCCGGGTACGAGCAGTACTTC
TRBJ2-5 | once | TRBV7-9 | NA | CASRSRVREETQYF | TGTGCCAGCAGAAGTCGGGTACGGGAAGAGACCCAGTACTTC
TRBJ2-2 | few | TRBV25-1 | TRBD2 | CASSGTSGRVWTGELFF | TGTGCCAGCAGTGGGACTAGCGGGAGGGTGTGGACCGGGGAGCTGTTTTTT
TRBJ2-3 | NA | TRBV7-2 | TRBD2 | CASSLQAGVGIDTQYF | TGTGCCAGCTCACTACAAGCGGGAGTGGGTATAGATACGCAGTATTTT
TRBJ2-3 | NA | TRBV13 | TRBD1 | CASTPGQEELDTQYF | TGTGCCTCCACCCCGGGACAGGAGGAGTTAGATACGCAGTATTTT
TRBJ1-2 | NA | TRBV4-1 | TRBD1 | CASSQPNPGQGNYGYTF | TGCGCCAGCAGCCAACCGAACCCGGGACAGGGGAACTATGGCTACACCTTC
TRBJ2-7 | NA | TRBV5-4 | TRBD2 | CASSPGSRGSPHEQYF | TGTGCCAGCAGCCCCGGGTCCCGCGGGAGCCCCCACGAGCAGTACTTC
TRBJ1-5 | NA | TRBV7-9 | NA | CASSLGGGGANQPQHF | TGTGCCAGCAGCTTAGGAGGGGGGGGTGCGAATCAGCCCCAGCATTTT
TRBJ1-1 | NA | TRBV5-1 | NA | CASSLVGGKGSEAFF | TGCGCCAGCAGCTTGGTAGGGGGTAAGGGCTCTGAAGCTTTCTTT
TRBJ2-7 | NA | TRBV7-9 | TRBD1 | CASSLAETGYPSGFNEQYF | TGTGCCAGCAGCTTAGCAGAGACAGGGTACCCCTCCGGGTTCAACGAGCAGTACTTC
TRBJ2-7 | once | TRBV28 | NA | CASSPLDSFYEQYF | TGTGCCAGCAGTCCCCTGGACAGTTTCTACGAGCAGTACTTC
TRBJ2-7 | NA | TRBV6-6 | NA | CASSRRGKGYEQYF | TGTGCCAGCAGTCGGAGGGGTAAGGGGTACGAGCAGTACTTC
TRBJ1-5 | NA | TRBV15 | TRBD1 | CATSRRDRGMRQPQHF | TGTGCCACCAGCAGGAGGGACAGGGGGATGCGACAGCCCCAGCATTTT
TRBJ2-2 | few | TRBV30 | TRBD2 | CAWSGAGDGTGELFF | TGTGCCTGGAGCGGAGCGGGGGATGGAACCGGGGAGCTGTTTTTT
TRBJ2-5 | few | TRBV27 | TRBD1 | CASSDGTGGTQYF | TGTGCCAGCAGTGACGGGACAGGTGGGACCCAGTACTTC
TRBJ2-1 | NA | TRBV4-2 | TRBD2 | CASSQDTAGGYNEQFF | TGTGCCAGCAGCCAAGATACAGCGGGAGGCTACAATGAGCAGTTCTTC
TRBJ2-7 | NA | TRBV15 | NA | CATSRDPVLSYEQYF | TGTGCCACCAGCAGAGATCCGGTTCTCTCCTACGAGCAGTACTTC
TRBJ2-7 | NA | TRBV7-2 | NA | CASSPDGGSSYEQYF | TGTGCCAGCAGCCCCGACGGTGGGAGCTCCTACGAGCAGTACTTC
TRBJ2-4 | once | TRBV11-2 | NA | CASSFGGNGKNIQYF | TGTGCCAGCAGCTTCGGGGGAAATGGCAAAAACATTCAGTACTTC
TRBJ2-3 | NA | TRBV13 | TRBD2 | CASSLGLAGSDTDTQYF | TGTGCCAGCAGCCTCGGACTAGCGGGATCCGACACAGATACGCAGTATTTT
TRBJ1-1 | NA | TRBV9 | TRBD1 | CASRRGQSMNTEAFF | TGTGCCAGCAGGAGGGGACAGAGCATGAACACTGAAGCTTTCTTT
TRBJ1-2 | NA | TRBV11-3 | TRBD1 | CASSPTGYYGYTF | TGTGCCAGCAGCCCGACAGGGTACTATGGCTACACCTTC
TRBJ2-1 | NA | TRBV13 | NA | CASSLTLDGPVVYNEQFF | TGTGCCAGCAGCCTCACACTAGACGGGCCAGTCGTATACAATGAGCAGTTCTTC
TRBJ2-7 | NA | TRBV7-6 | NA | CASSLGPGLSEQYF | TGTGCCAGCAGCTTAGGCCCAGGTCTCTCCGAGCAGTACTTC
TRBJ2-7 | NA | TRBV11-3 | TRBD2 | CASSLEGGSSYEQYF | TGTGCCAGCAGCTTAGAGGGAGGGTCAAGCTACGAGCAGTACTTC
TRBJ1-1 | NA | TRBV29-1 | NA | CSVGKNTEAFF | TGCAGCGTCGGGAAAAACACTGAAGCTTTCTTT
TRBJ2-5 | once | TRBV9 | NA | CASSVNEELSQETQYF | TGTGCCAGCAGCGTAAACGAGGAGCTTTCCCAAGAGACCCAGTACTTC
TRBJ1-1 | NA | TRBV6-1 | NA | CASSERVGGTEAFF | TGTGCCAGCAGTGAACGGGTTGGTGGCACTGAAGCTTTCTTT
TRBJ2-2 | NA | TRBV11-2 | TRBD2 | CASSHPGTSLLELFF | TGTGCCAGCAGCCACCCCGGGACTAGCCTGCTGGAGCTGTTTTTT